The 18 T cell receptor beta chains reported below all come from one sample, sequenced in a study of T-cell reconstitution after alpha-beta-depleted transplantation in children. The authors prepared the TCRbeta library with unique molecular identifiers. Via MiXCR, TCRdb re-called the PCR reads, giving one row per CDR3 protein. The sample has around 6,100 distinct CDR3 sequences, roughly 17% seen once. Here the sequenced sample was PBMCs, mostly from graft donor cells, taken 60 days after TCRalphabeta/CD19-depleted stem cell transplant. The receptors were sampled from a male patient younger than 18 who had a stem cell transplant for acute myeloid leukemia, so the T cells may come from the graft donor.

By frequency in the sample, this clonotype is large. CDR3 amino acids: CASSPNRREQYF. CDR3 in DNA: TGTGCCAGCAGTCCTAACCGGCGCGAGCAGTACTTC. V usage is TRBV27 and J usage is TRBJ2-7; D not resolved. The germline V gene has CDR1 MNHEY and CDR2 SMNVEV (reference sequence). The CDR3 sequence is 12 residues long. Trimming took off 5 bases at V and 6 bases at J, with 11 bases between the two ends.

The gene calls are TRBV6-2 or TRBV6-3 and TRBJ1-5, with D unclear. V dropped 6 bases and J dropped 8 bases, with 11 bases sitting between them. The CDR3 has 12 amino acids. Per the germline V gene, CDR1 is MNHEY and CDR2 is SVGEGT. Here the CDR3 DNA reads TGTGCCAGCAGGGACCCCGCGAAGCCCCAGCATTTT. It yields the protein CASRDPAKPQHF.

The chain combines TRBV7-6 with TRBJ1-1; D is unclear. The V gene lost 1 base and the J gene lost 1 base, with 10 bases spanning the gap. This CDR3 comprises 15 residues. Germline CDR1 SGHVS, CDR2 FNYEAQ. Here the CDR3 DNA reads TGTGCCAGCAGCTTAGTTGAGGGTCCGAACACTGAAGCTTTCTTT. It translates to CASSLVEGPNTEAFF.

This clonotype was picked up a small number of times. The rearrangement links TRBV28 to TRBJ1-5; tentative D call: TRBD1 (5 bases). The V end lost 8 bases, the J end lost 4 bases, and 24 bases lay between the germline ends. CDR1 and CDR2 (germline): MDHEN, SYDVKM. CDR3 length equals 17 residues. The CDR3 here is CASRTAPRAGGNQPQHF. CDR3 DNA: TGTGCCAGCCGAACGGCCCCCAGGGCCGGGGGGAATCAGCCCCAGCATTTT.

The V and J genes are TRBV28 and TRBJ2-2; D is perhaps TRBD1 or TRBD2 (6 bases each). Germline CDR1 MDHEN, CDR2 SYDVKM. Trimming removed 7 bases at V and 4 bases at J, with 10 bases between. The CDR3 length is 13 residues. The CDR3 bases are TGTGCCAGCAATGGAGGGGGCACCGGGGAGCTGTTTTTT. Protein product: CASNGGGTGELFF.

In this sample, this clonotype turned up a few times. J is TRBJ2-7 and V is TRBV29-1, with 7 bases aligning to TRBD2. The CDR3 length is 13 residues. J was trimmed by 0 bases and V by 1 base; bases with no gene match: 0. CDR1 and CDR2 (germline): SQVTM, ANQGSEA. CDR3 loop: CSVEGEGSYEQYF. The CDR3, as DNA: TGCAGCGTTGAAGGGGAGGGCTCCTACGAGCAGTACTTC.

The V gene is TRBV9, the J gene TRBJ2-5, with TRBD1 as a possible D gene (5 bases). V lost 2 bases, J lost 0 bases, and 8 bases lay in between. The CDR3 is made up of 14 amino acids. Germline CDR1 and CDR2: SGDLS and YYNGEE. This CDR3 reads CASSVTAYQETQYF. The CDR3 bases are TGTGCCAGCAGCGTGACAGCTTACCAAGAGACCCAGTACTTC.

The V and J genes are TRBV20-1 and TRBJ2-4; possible D gene TRBD2, 6 bases. V lost 5 bases to trimming and J lost 7 bases, with 15 bases between them. This CDR3 has 13 residues. Germline assignment: CDR1 DFQATT and CDR2 SNEGSKA (reference sequence). The chain's CDR3 is CSAPRLDGNIQYF. In nucleotides, the CDR3 is TGCAGTGCTCCCCGACTAGATGGGAACATTCAGTACTTC.

This chain joins TRBV27 and TRBJ1-2; D not resolved. Trimming shortened V by 5 bases and J by 3 bases, and 19 bases separated the two germline ends. The CDR3 is 16 residues long. Germline CDR1 is MNHEY and CDR2 is SMNVEV (reference sequence). The CDR3 bases are TGTGCCAGCAGTCCACTCACAGAGCGTCTGTACTATGGCTACACCTTC. Its protein is CASSPLTERLYYGYTF.

The rearrangement uses TRBV3-1 and TRBJ2-2, with D hard to call. This CDR3 comprises 13 residues. Germline loops: CDR1 LGHDT, CDR2 YNNKEL (reference sequence). Trimming pared 6 bases from V and 3 bases from J, leaving 8 bases between. The CDR3: CASRTLDTGELFF. In DNA, the CDR3 is TGTGCCAGCAGAACCCTAGACACCGGGGAGCTGTTTTTT.

This clonotype was counted a few times. This chain joins TRBV6-5 and TRBJ2-1, with D possibly being TRBD1 (6 bases). CDR1 and CDR2 from the germline V gene are MNHEY and SVGAGI. The V end lost 4 bases, the J end lost 8 bases, and 15 bases lay between the germline ends. The CDR3 contains 14 residues. In nucleotides, the CDR3 is TGTGCCAGCAGTTTTGAGCTGGCAGGGGATGAGCAGTTCTTC. It encodes CASSFELAGDEQFF.

The chain recombines TRBV6-5 with TRBJ2-5; a weak D match, TRBD1 (5 bases). Trimming pared 2 bases from V and 1 base from J, leaving 17 bases between. The CDR3 length is 17 residues. The germline V gene has CDR1 MNHEY and CDR2 SVGAGI. CDR3 amino acids: CASSYRVGRQFQETQYF. In DNA form, the CDR3 reads TGTGCCAGCAGTTACAGAGTAGGCCGACAGTTCCAAGAGACCCAGTACTTC.

Sample share makes this clonotype medium-sized (0.01 to 0.1%). The J gene is TRBJ2-1, the V gene TRBV9; 8 bases fit TRBD2. The CDR3 runs 15 residues. CDR1 SGDLS and CDR2 YYNGEE come from the germline V gene. The trim removed 2 bases at V and 0 bases at J, leaving 1 base unmatched. CDR3 residues: CASSVTSGSYNEQFF. The CDR3 coding sequence is TGTGCCAGCAGCGTTACTAGCGGCTCCTACAATGAGCAGTTCTTC. Combining the CDR3 with reference TRBV9 and TRBJ2-1 gives the whole variable domain DSGVTQTPKHLITATGQRVTLRCSPRSGDLSVYWYQQSLDQGLQFLIQYYNGEERAKGNILERFSAQQFPDLHSELNLSSLELGDSALYFCASSVTSGSYNEQFFGPGTRLTVL.

This clonotype was seen more than once but under ten times. The chain links TRBV6-4 to TRBJ2-3; maybe TRBD2 (5 bases). The germline gives CDR1 MRHNA, CDR2 SNTAGT. This CDR3 contains 16 residues. V was clipped by 3 bases and J by 0 bases, with 13 bases between them. The CDR3 loop is CASSESTGISTDTQYF. CDR3 coding DNA: TGTGCCAGCAGTGAGTCTACGGGGATTAGCACAGATACGCAGTATTTT.

V is TRBV30 and J is TRBJ2-1, with TRBD1 matching over 9 bases. Unmatched junction bases numbered 3, after V lost 2 bases and J lost 4 bases. The CDR3 length is 14 residues. CDR1 is GTSNPN, CDR2 SVGIG, per germline (reference sequence). This CDR3 is CAWSSDRGYNEQFF. The CDR3 nucleotides are TGTGCCTGGAGTTCGGACAGGGGTTACAATGAGCAGTTCTTC.

This chain links TRBV5-1 with TRBJ2-5; tentative D call: TRBD2 (5 bases). Trimming removed 5 bases from V and 2 bases from J, with 13 bases in between. The CDR3 is made up of 14 amino acids. From germline, CDR1 is SGHRS and CDR2 YFSETQ. The CDR3 DNA sequence: TGCGCCAGCAGTTCGACTATTCCACAAGAGACCCAGTACTTC. Translating gives CASSSTIPQETQYF.

This clonotype came up a few times. The chain links TRBV25-1 to TRBJ2-7; D ambiguous. CDR3 length: 11 amino acids. Deletions cut 7 bases from V and 3 bases from J, with 7 bases between. Germline loops: CDR1 MGHDK, CDR2 SYGVNS. Here the CDR3 DNA reads TGTGCCAGCATGGACCTCTACGAGCAGTACTTC. Translating gives CASMDLYEQYF.

The V and J genes are TRBV18 and TRBJ1-1; D remains ambiguous. V shed 3 bases and J shed 1 base, with 12 bases lying between them. Germline-derived CDR1 and CDR2 are KGHSH and LQKENI. The CDR3 covers 15 residues. This CDR3 reads CASSPGQSKNTEAFF. The CDR3, as DNA: TGTGCCAGCTCACCTGGGCAGAGTAAGAACACTGAAGCTTTCTTT.